A single T cell receptor beta chain is shown here with its context. Profiled with immunoSEQ multiplex PCR; TCRdb holds only in-frame clones, not every one. Of fewer than 500,000 clones listed, 70% to 90% were seen once; the top ten hold about 2.1%. This sample is drawn from a study of blood T cell repertoires in COVID-19. Which cohort a participant joined came from the clinical history participants gave. The sequenced material came from PBMCs or T cells enriched from blood (not recorded which). This clonotype originated in a woman younger than 30 with acute COVID-19.

Written as DNA, the CDR3 is TGCAGCGTTAAACAGGGGCAGGCTGAAGCTTTCTTT. Protein product: CSVKQGQAEAFF. V is TRBV29-1 and J is TRBJ1-1, with TRBD1 matching over 7 bases. Germline V gives CDR1 SQVTM, CDR2 ANQGSEA. This CDR3 region has 12 residues. Trimming cost V 5 bases and J 6 bases; bases outside gene matches: 6.